This T cell receptor (beta chain) was observed in a study of cytomegalovirus exposure and HLA in healthy donors. Points on this clone: Its antigen is as yet unknown.

CDR1 and CDR2 from the germline V gene are LGHNA and YNFKEQ. V lost 0 bases, J lost 6 bases, and 9 bases lay in between. The CDR3 runs 14 residues. Sequencing used immunoSEQ multiplex PCR; TCRdb keeps in-frame clones, though not all of them. Of about 260,000 clones detected, 90% appear once; the ten largest clones hold approximately 3%. Regarding the study as a whole: According to reports, the classifier identified cytomegalovirus status with high specificity and sensitivity.

Sequenced input: PBMCs. The rearrangement uses TRBV4-2 and TRBJ2-1; D not certain. The TCR sequence derives from a young woman in good health and CMV-seronegative. This chain's CDR3 is CASSQEALPNEQFF. In DNA, the CDR3 is TGTGCCAGCAGCCAAGAGGCATTGCCCAATGAGCAGTTCTTC.